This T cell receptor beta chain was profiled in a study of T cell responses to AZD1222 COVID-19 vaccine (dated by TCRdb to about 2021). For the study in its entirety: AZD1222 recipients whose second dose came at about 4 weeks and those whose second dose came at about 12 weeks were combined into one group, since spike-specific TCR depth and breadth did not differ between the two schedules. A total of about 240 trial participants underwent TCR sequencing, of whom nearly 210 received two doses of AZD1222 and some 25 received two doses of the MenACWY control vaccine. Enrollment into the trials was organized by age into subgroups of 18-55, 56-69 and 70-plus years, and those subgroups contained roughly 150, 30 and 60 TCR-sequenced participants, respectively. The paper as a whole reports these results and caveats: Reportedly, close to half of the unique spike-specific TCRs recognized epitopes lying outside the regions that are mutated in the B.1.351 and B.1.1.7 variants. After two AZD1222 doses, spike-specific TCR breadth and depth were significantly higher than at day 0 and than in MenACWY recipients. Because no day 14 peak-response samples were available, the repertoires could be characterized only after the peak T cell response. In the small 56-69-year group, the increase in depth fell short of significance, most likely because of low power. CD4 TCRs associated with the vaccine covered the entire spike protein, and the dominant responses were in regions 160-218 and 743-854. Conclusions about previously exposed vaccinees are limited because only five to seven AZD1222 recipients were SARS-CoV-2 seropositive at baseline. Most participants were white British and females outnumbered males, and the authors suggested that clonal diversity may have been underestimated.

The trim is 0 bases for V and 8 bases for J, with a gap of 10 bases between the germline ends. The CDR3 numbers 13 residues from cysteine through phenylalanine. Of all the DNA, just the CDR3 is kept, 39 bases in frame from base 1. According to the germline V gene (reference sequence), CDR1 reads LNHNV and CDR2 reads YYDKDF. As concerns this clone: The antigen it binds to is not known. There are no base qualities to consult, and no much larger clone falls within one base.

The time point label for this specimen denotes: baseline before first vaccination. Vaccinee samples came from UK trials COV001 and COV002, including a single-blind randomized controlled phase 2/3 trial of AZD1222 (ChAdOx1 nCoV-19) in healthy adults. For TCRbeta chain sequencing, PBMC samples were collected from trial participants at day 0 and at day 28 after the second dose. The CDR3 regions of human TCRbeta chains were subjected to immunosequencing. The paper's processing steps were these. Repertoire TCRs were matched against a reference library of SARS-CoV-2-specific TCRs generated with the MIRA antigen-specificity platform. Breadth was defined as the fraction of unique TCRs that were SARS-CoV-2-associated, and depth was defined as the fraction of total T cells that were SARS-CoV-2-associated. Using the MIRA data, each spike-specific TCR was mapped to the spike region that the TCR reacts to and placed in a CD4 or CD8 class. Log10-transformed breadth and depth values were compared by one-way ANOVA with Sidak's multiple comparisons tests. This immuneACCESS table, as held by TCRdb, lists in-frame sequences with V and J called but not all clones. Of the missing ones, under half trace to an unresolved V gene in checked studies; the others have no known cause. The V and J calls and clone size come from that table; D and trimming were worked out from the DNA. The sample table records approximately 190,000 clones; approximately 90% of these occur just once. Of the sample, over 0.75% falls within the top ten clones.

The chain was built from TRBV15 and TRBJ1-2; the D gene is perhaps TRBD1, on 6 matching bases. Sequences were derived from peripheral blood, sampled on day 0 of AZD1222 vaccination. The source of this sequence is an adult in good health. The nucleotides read TGTGCCACCAGCAGAGAAGGGGGTTACGGCTACACCTTC. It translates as CATSREGGYGYTF.